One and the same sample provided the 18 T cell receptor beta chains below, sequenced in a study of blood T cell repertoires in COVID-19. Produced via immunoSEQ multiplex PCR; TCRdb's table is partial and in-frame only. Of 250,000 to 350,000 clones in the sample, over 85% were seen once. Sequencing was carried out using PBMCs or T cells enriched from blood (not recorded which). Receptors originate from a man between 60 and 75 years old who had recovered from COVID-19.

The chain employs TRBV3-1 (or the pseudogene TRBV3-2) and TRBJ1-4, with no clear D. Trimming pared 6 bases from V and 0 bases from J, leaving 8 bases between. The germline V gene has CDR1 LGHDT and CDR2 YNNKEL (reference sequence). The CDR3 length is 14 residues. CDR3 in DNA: TGTGCCAGCAGTTCCCCCTCAACTAATGAAAAACTGTTTTTT. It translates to CASSSPSTNEKLFF.

CDR3 loop: CASSLAEVSGSTDTQYF. The CDR3 bases are TGTGCCAGCAGCTTAGCGGAGGTTAGCGGGAGCACAGATACGCAGTATTTT. This chain uses TRBV7-9 with TRBJ2-3; 7 bases are a match to TRBD2. Germline V gives CDR1 SEHNR, CDR2 FQNEAQ (reference sequence). CDR3 length: 17 residues. V lost 0 bases to trimming and J lost 0 bases; unmatched junction nucleotides: 6.

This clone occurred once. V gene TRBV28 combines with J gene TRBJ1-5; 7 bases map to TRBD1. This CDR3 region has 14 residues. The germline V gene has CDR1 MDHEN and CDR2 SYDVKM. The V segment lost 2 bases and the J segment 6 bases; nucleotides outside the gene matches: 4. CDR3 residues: CASSLDRVIQPQHF. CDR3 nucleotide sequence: TGTGCCAGCAGTTTAGACAGGGTCATTCAGCCCCAGCATTTT.

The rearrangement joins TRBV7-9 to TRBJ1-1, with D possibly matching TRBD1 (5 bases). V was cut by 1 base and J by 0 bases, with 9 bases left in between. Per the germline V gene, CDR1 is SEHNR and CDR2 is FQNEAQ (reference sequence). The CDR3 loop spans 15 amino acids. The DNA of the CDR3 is TGTGCCAGCAGCTTAGGGGGCAGTATGAACACTGAAGCTTTCTTT. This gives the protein CASSLGGSMNTEAFF.

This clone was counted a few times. CDR3 nucleotides: TGTGCCTGGAGTGAACAGGGGGCTGAAGCTTTCTTT. Translated, it gives CAWSEQGAEAFF. The chain employs TRBV30 and TRBJ1-1; the match to TRBD1 covers 8 bases. The CDR3 runs 12 residues. V gave up 1 base and J gave up 6 bases; unmatched junction bases: 1. Germline V gene sequence: CDR1 GTSNPN, CDR2 SVGIG (reference sequence).

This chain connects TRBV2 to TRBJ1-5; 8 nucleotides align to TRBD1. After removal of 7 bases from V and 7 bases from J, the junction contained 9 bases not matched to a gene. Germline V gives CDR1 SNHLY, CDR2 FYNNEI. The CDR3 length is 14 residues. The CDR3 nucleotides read TGTGCCAGCACCACGGACAGGGTCGGGCAGCCCCAGCATTTT. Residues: CASTTDRVGQPQHF.

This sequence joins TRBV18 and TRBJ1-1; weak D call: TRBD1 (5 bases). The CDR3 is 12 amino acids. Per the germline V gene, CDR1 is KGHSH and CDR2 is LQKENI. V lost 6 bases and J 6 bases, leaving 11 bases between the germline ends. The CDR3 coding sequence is TGTGCCAGCTCTCCTCAGGGTCCTGAAGCTTTCTTT. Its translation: CASSPQGPEAFF.

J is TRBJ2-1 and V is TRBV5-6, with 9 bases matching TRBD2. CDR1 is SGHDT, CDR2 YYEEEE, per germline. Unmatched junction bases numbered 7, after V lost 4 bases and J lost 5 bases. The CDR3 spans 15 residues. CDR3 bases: TGTGCCAGCAGCCCCGGACTAGCGAGACACAATGAGCAGTTCTTC. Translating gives CASSPGLARHNEQFF.

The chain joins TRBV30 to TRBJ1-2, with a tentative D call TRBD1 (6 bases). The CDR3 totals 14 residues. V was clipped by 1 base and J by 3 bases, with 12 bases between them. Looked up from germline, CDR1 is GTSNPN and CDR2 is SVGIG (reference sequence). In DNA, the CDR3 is TGTGCCTGGAGTGCCTGGACAGTCGACTATGGCTACACCTTC. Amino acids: CAWSAWTVDYGYTF.

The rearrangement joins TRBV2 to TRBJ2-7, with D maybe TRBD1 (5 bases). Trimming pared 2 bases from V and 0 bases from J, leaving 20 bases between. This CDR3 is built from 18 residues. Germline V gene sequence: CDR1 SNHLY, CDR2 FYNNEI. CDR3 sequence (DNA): TGTGCCAGCAGTGAACAGCTTGGATGGGGCAGGAGCTCCTACGAGCAGTACTTC. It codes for CASSEQLGWGRSSYEQYF.

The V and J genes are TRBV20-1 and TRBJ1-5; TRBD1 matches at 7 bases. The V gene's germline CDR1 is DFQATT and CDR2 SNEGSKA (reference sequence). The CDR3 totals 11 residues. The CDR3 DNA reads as TGCAGGCACAGGGGAAGGCAGCCCCAGCATTTT. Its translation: CRHRGRQPQHF.

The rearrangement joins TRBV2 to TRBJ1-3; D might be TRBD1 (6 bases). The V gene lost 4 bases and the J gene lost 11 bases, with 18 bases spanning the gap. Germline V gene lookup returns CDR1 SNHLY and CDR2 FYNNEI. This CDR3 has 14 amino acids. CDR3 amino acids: CASSVRDTQSPIYF. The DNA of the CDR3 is TGTGCCAGCAGTGTCCGGGACACCCAATCACCCATATATTTT.

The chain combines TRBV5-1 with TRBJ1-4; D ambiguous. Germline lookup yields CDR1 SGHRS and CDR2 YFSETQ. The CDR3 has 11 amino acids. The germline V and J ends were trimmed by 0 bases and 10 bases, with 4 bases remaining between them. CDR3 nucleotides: TGCGCCAGCAGCTTGGCAGGAAAACTGTTTTTT. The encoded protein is CASSLAGKLFF.

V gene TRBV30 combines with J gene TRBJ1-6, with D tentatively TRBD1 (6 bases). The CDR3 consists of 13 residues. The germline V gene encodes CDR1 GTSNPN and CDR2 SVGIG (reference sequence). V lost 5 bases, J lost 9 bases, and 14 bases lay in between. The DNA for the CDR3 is TGTGCCTGGGGTACAGGGAATCGTTCACCCCTCCACTTT. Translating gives CAWGTGNRSPLHF.

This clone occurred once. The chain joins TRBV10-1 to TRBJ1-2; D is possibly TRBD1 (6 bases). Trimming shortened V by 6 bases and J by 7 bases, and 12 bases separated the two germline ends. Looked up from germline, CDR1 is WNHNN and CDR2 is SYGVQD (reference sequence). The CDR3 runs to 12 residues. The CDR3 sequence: CASSPRDTGYTF. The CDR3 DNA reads TGCGCCAGCAGCCCCCGGGACACTGGCTACACCTTC.

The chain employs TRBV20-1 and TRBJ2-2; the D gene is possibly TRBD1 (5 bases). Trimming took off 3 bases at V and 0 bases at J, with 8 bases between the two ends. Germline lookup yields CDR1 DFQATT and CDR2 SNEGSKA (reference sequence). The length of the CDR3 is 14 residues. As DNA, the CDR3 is TGCAGTGCTAGTACCAGGGCGAACACCGGGGAGCTGTTTTTT. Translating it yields CSASTRANTGELFF.

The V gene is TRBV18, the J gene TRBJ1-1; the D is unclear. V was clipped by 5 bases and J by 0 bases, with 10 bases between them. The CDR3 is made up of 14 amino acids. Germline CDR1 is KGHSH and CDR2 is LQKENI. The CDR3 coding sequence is TGTGCCAGCTCATCGGCAGGTGTGAACACTGAAGCTTTCTTT. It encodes CASSSAGVNTEAFF.

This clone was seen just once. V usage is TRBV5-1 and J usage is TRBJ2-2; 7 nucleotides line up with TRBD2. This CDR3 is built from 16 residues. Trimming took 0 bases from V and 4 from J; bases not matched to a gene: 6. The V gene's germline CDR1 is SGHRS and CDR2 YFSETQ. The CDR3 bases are TGCGCCAGCAGCTTGGGTGGCGGGAGAGGCACCGGGGAGCTGTTTTTT. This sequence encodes CASSLGGGRGTGELFF.